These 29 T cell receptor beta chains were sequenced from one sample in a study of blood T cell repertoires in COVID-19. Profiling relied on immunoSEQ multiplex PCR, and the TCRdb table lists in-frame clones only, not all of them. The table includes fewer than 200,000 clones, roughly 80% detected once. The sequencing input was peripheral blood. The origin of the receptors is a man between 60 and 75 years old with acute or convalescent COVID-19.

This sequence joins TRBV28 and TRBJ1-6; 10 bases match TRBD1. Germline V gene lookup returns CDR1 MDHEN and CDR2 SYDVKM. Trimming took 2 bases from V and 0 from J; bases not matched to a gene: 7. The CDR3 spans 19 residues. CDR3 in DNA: TGTGCCAGCAGTTTAGGGACAGGGGCCAGGAGCTCCTATAATTCACCCCTCCACTTT. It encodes CASSLGTGARSSYNSPLHF.

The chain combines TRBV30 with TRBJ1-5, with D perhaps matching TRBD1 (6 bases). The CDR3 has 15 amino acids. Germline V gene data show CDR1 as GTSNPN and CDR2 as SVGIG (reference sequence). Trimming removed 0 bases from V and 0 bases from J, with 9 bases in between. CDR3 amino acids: CAWSVQGYSNQPQHF. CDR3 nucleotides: TGTGCCTGGAGTGTACAGGGATATAGCAATCAGCCCCAGCATTTT.

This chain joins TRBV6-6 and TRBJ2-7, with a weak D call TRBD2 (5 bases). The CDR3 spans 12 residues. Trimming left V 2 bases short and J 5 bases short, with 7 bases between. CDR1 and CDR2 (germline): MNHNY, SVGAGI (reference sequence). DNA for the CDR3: TGTGCCAGCAGTTACATGGGAGACGAGCAGTACTTC. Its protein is CASSYMGDEQYF.

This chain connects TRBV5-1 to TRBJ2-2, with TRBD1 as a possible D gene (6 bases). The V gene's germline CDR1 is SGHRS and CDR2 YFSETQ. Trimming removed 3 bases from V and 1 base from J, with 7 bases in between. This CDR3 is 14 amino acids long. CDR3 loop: CASSSTGNTGELFF. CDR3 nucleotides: TGCGCCAGCAGCTCGACAGGGAACACCGGGGAGCTGTTTTTT.

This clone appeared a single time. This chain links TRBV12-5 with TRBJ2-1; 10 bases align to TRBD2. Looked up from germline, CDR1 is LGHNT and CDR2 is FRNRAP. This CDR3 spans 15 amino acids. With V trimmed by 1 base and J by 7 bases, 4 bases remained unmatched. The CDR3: CASGLASGSLNEQFF. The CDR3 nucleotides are TGTGCTAGTGGTTTGGCTAGCGGGAGTCTAAATGAGCAGTTCTTC.

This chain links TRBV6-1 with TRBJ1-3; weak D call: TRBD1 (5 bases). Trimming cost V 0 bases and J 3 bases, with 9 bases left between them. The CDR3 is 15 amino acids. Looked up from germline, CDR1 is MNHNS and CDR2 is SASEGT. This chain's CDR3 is CASSEARGGGNTIYF. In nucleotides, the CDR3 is TGTGCCAGCAGTGAAGCCCGGGGGGGTGGAAACACCATATATTTT.

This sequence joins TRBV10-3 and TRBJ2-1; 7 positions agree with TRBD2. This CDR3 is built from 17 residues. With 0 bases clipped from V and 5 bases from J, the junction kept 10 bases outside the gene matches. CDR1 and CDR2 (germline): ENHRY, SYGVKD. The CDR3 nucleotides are TGTGCCATCAGTGAGTCGGCGGCTAGCGGAGATCACAATGAGCAGTTCTTC. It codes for CAISESAASGDHNEQFF.

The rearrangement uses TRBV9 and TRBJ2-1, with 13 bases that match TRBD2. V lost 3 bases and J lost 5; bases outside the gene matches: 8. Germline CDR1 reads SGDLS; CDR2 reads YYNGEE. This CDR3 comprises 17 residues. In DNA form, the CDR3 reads TGTGCCAGCAGCGCCCGTTCCGGGACTAGCGGGGACAATGAGCAGTTCTTC. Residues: CASSARSGTSGDNEQFF.

The CDR3 nucleotides are TGTGCCAGCAGTGAAGACCGGAACACCATATATTTT. It is translated as CASSEDRNTIYF. The rearrangement joins TRBV2 to TRBJ1-3; the D is unclear. The CDR3 is made up of 12 amino acids. Germline CDR1 reads SNHLY; CDR2 reads FYNNEI. Trimming cost V 1 base and J 7 bases, with 5 bases left between them.

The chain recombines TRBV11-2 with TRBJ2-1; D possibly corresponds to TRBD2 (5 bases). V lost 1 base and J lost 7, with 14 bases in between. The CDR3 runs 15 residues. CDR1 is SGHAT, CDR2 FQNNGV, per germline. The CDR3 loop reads CASSLGLLGINEQFF. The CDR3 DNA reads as TGTGCCAGCAGCTTAGGACTACTTGGGATTAATGAGCAGTTCTTC.

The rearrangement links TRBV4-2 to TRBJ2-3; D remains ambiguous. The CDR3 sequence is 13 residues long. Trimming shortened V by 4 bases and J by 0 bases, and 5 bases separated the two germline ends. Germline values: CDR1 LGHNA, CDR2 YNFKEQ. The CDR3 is CASSPPSTDTQYF. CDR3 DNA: TGTGCCAGCAGCCCTCCTAGCACAGATACGCAGTATTTT.

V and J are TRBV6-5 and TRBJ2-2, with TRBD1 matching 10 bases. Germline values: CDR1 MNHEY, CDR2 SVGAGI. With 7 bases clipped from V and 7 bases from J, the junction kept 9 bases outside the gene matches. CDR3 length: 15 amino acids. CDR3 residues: CASISRQGAFGELFF. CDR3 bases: TGTGCCAGCATTAGTCGACAGGGGGCGTTCGGGGAGCTGTTTTTT.

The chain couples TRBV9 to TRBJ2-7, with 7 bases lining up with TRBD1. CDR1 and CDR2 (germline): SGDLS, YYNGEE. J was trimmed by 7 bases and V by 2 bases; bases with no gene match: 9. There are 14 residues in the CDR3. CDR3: CASSVTGTSYEQYF. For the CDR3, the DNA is TGTGCCAGCAGCGTGACAGGGACGAGTTATGAGCAGTACTTC.

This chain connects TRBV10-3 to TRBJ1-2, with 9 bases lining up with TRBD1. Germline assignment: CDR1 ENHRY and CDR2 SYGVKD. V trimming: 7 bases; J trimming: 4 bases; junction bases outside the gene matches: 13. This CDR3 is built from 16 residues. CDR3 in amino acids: CAITGTGLIGSYGYTF. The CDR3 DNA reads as TGTGCCATCACCGGGACAGGGCTGATTGGCTCCTATGGCTACACCTTC.

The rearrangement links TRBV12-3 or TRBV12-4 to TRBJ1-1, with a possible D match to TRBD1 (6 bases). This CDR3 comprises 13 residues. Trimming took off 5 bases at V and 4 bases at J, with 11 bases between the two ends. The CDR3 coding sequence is TGTGCCAGCAGTCGGAGGGGGGGCACTGAAGCTTTCTTT. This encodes CASSRRGGTEAFF.

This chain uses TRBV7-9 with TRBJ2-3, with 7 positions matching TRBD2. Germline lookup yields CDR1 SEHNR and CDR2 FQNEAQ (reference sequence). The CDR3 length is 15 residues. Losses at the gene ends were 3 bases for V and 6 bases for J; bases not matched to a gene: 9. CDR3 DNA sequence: TGTGCCAGCAGCTTTCAGAGCGGGATGTGGGATACGCAGTATTTT. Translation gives CASSFQSGMWDTQYF.

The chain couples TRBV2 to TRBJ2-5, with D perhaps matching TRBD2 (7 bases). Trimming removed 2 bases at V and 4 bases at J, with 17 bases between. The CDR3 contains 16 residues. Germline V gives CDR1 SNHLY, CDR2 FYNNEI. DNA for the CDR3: TGTGCCAGCAGTGAAAGTGGGGGGGGCCGGGGAGAGACCCAGTACTTC. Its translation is CASSESGGGRGETQYF.

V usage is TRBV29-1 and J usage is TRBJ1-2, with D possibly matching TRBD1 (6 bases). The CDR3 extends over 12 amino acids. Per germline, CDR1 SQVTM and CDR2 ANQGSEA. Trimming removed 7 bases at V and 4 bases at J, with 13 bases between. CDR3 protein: CSGLTGPYGYTF. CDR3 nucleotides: TGCAGCGGACTGACAGGACCCTATGGCTACACCTTC.

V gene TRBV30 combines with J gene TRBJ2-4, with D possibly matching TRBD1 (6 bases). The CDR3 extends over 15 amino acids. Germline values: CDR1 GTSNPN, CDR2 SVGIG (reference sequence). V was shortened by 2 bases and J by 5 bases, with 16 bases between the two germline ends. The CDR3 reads CAWSTPGDLENIQYF. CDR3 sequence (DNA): TGTGCCTGGAGTACACCAGGGGATCTGGAAAACATTCAGTACTTC.

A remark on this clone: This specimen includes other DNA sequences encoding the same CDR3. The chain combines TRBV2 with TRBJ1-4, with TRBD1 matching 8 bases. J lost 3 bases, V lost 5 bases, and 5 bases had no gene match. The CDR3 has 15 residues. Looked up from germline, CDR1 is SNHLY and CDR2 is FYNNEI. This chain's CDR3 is CASSSQGAANEKLFF. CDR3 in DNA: TGTGCCAGCAGTTCCCAGGGGGCGGCTAATGAAAAACTGTTTTTT.

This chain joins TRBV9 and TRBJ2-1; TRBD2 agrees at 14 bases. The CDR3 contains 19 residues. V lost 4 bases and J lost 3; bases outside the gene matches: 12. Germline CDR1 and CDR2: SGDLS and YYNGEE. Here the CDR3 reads CASSTFGLAGGNDYNEQFF. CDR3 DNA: TGTGCCAGCAGCACCTTCGGACTAGCGGGGGGCAACGACTACAATGAGCAGTTCTTC.

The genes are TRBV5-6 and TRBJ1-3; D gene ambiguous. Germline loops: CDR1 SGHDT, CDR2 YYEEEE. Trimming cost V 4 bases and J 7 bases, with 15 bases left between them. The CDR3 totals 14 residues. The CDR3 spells CASSAVSGGNTIYF. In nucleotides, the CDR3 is TGTGCCAGCAGCGCTGTCTCGGGCGGGAACACCATATATTTT. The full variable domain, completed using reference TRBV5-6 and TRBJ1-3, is DAGVTQSPTHLIKTRGQQVTLRCSPKSGHDTVSWYQQALGQGPQFIFQYYEEEERQRGNFPDRFSGHQFPNYSSELNVNALLLGDSALYLCASSAVSGGNTIYFGEGSWLTVV.

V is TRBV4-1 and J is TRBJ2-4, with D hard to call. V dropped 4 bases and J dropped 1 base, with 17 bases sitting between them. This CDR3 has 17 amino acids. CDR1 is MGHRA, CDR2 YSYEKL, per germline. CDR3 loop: CASSPSLGFEAKNIQYF. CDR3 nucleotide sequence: TGCGCCAGCAGCCCCTCCCTCGGGTTCGAGGCCAAAAACATTCAGTACTTC.

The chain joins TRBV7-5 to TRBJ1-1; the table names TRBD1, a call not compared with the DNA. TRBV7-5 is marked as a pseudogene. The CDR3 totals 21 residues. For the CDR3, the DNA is TGTGCCAGAAGCTTAGAGGTGTGTTTTGATGGGGAAGGGGGTGAGAACACTGAAGCTTTCTTT. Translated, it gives CARSLEVCFDGEGGENTEAFF.

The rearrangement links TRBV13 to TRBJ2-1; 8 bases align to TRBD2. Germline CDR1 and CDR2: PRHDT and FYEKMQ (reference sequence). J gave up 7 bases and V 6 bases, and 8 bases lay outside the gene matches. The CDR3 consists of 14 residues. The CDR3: CASSILAGPNEQFF. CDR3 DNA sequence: TGTGCCAGCAGTATCCTAGCGGGTCCTAATGAGCAGTTCTTC.

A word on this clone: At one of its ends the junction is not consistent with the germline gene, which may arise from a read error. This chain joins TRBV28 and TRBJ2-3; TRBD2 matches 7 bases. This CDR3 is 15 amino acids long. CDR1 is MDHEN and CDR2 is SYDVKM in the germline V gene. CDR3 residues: CASSLQRHAGGYRDF. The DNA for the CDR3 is TGTGCCAGCAGTTTACAGAGACATGCCGGGGGGTACCGCGATTTT.

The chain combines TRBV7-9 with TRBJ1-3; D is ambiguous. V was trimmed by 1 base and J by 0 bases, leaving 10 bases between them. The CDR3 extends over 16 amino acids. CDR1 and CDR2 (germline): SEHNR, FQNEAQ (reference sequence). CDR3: CASSLVGRASGNTIYF. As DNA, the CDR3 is TGTGCCAGCAGCTTAGTTGGGAGAGCCTCTGGAAACACCATATATTTT.

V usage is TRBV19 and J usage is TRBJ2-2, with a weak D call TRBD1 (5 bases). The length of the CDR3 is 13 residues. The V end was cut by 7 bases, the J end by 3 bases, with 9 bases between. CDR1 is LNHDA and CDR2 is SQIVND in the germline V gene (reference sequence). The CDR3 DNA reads TGTGCCAGTAACCCAGGGTACACCGGGGAGCTGTTTTTT. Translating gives CASNPGYTGELFF.

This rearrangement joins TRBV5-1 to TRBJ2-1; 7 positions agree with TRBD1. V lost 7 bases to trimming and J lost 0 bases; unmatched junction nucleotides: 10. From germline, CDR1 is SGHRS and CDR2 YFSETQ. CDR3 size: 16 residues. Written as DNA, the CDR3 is TGCGCCAGCGGCGGACAGGATAGGAGCTCCTACAATGAGCAGTTCTTC. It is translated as CASGGQDRSSYNEQFF.